The rows below give T cell receptor beta chains drawn from one sample of a study of beta chain features in type 1 diabetes. TCRdb's table, derived via immunoSEQ multiplex PCR, lists solely in-frame clones and lacks some. The sample consists of about 53,000 clones, about 60% of them appearing once. Sequencing was done on a sample of stem cell memory CD4+ T cells from blood. The receptors were sampled from a woman aged 25 to 39 with type 1 diabetes. The CDR3 runs from the conserved cysteine through the conserved F or W. A D gene is named only where the DNA matches it firmly. Some rows mark clone size as missing; the rest say once, few, many or name a class of expanded clone.

j_gene | v_gene | d_gene | abundance | CDR3nt | CDR3aa
TRBJ1-1 | TRBV2 | NA | NA | TGTGCCAGCAGTGAGAATACAGAGATTGAAGCTTTCTTT | CASSENTEIEAFF
TRBJ1-1 | TRBV7-2 | NA | NA | TGTGCCAGCAGCTCAAAAAGGGGGAACACTGAAGCTTTCTTT | CASSSKRGNTEAFF
TRBJ1-4 | TRBV5-1 | TRBD1 | NA | TGCGCCAGCAAATCAGGGGGCCAGAGTGAAAAACTGTTTTTT | CASKSGGQSEKLFF
TRBJ2-7 | TRBV7-2 | TRBD2 | few | TGTGCCAGCAGCTTAACTAGCGGGGCCTCCTACGAGCAGTACTTC | CASSLTSGASYEQYF
TRBJ1-1 | TRBV28 | TRBD1 | NA | TGTGCCAGCAATTCTGGGACAGGGATTAACACTGAAGCTTTCTTT | CASNSGTGINTEAFF
TRBJ1-5 | TRBV28 | NA | NA | TGTGCCAGCAGTTTATTCCCTCGGCCCCAGCATTTT | CASSLFPRPQHF
TRBJ2-1 | TRBV4-1 | TRBD2 | NA | TGCGCCAGCAGCCAGGGGACTAGCGGGAGAGTTAACAATGAGCAGTTCTTC | CASSQGTSGRVNNEQFF
TRBJ1-1 | TRBV5-1 | TRBD1 | NA | TGCGCCAGCAGTCGACAGGGCGCGAACACTGAAGCTTTCTTT | CASSRQGANTEAFF
TRBJ2-5 | TRBV5-1 | NA | NA | TGCGCCAGCAGCTTGTATCGAGAGACCCAGTACTTC | CASSLYRETQYF
TRBJ2-5 | TRBV5-1 | NA | NA | TGCGCCAGAAAGGACAGCCAAGAGACCCAGTACTTC | CARKDSQETQYF